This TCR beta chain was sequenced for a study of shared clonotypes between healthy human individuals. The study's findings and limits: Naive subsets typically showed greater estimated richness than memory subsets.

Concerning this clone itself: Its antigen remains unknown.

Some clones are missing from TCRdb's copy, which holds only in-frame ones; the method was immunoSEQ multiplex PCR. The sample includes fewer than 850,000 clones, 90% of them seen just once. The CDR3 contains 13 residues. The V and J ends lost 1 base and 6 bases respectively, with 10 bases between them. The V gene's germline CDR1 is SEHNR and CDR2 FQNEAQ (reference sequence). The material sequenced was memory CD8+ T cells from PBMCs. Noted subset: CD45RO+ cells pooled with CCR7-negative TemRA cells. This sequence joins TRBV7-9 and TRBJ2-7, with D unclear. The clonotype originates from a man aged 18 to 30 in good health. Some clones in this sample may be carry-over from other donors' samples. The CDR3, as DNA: TGTGCCAGCAGCTTAGGCAGGTTGGGCGAGCAGTACTTC. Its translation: CASSLGRLGEQYF.